This T cell receptor beta chain is drawn from a study of human T cells and chemical hapten exposure. The study's findings and limits: Once DPC sensitization occurred, TCRs above 1 in 1000 frequency showed no change.

On this clonotype itself: Antigen specificity is unknown.

TCRdb processed the RACE reads anew with MiXCR; each CDR3 protein has one entry. The data hold 80,000 to 100,000 distinct CDR3 sequences, with 9.3% observed a single time. Trimming stripped 5 bases from V and 3 bases from J, with 8 bases between. The germline CDR1 and CDR2 sequences are MDHEN and SYDVKM. This CDR3 contains 13 residues. Indicated time point: patch test 2, 6 weeks after DPC sensitization. Treatment noted: therapeutic diphenylcyclopropenone sensitization with weekly scalp DPC. The chain has TRBV28 and TRBJ1-5, with unresolved D. The source of this sequence is a woman in her thirties or forties with alopecia areata. Some clones in this sample may be carry-over from other donors' samples. This material consisted of whole blood, taken in connection with sensitization to the hapten diphenylcyclopropenone (DPC). CDR3 in amino acids: CASSPSVNQPQHF. DNA of the CDR3: TGTGCCAGCAGTCCCAGCGTCAATCAGCCCCAGCATTTT.